The entry below gives a single T cell receptor (beta chain) sequence along with its context. Authors' analysis steps: By means of reference gene primer amplification, nucleated cell counts were estimated. Repertoires were generated with immunoSEQ multiplex PCR, while TCRdb's copy carries only in-frame clones and drops some. That table supplies the V and J calls and clone size; D and trimming were determined from the DNA. Among roughly 360,000 clones listed, roughly four fifths were seen once. This sample was included in a study of blood T cell repertoires in COVID-19. Whole-study context: Spain, Italy and the United States supplied samples that represented acute and convalescent COVID-19. PBMCs, B-cell-depleted T cells, or T cells provided the cDNA or gDNA that made up the material.

The CDR3 is made up of 13 amino acids. The germline gives CDR1 MNHEY, CDR2 SMNVEV (reference sequence). Trimming took off 5 bases at V and 2 bases at J, with 10 bases between the two ends. The receptor comes from a human donor with acute or convalescent COVID-19. The donor label of this sample is uncertain. Material: peripheral blood. The rearrangement uses TRBV27 and TRBJ2-7, with D tentatively TRBD1 (6 bases). This CDR3 reads CASSQGITYEQYF. CDR3 nucleotide sequence: TGTGCCAGCAGTCAGGGGATCACCTACGAGCAGTACTTC.